This T cell receptor (beta chain) was captured in a study of blood T cell repertoires in COVID-19. Across the study: COVID-19 samples, acute and convalescent, were from the United States, Italy and Spain.

With V trimmed by 5 bases and J by 5 bases, 12 bases remained unmatched. This CDR3 comprises 16 residues. Germline-derived CDR1 and CDR2 are SGHVS and FNYEAQ. Source study methods: Estimation of nucleated cell counts was performed using reference gene primer amplification. Sequenced by immunoSEQ multiplex PCR; TCRdb stores in-frame clones only, minus some. That table is the source of V, J and clone size, and D and trimming were worked out from the DNA. The data show tens of thousands of clones, 87% seen once. V usage is TRBV7-6 and J usage is TRBJ2-1, with TRBD2 matching 7 bases. This TCR derives from a woman of 80 years or more with acute or convalescent COVID-19. Source material: peripheral blood. The CDR3 spells CASSGLGWEGNNEQFF. CDR3 in DNA: TGTGCCAGCAGCGGGCTCGGCTGGGAGGGGAACAATGAGCAGTTCTTC.